One and the same sample provided the 13 T cell receptor beta chains below, sequenced in a study of shared clonotypes between healthy human individuals (dated by TCRdb to about 2020). The library was made by the immunoSEQ multiplex PCR assay. In TCRdb, the immuneACCESS table is reduced to in-frame sequences with V and J assigned. These tables do not hold every clone; where another copy was compared, an unresolved V gene accounts for under half, and the others remain unexplained. The table for this sample lists roughly 760,000 clones; roughly 70% of them were counted only once. The ten biggest clones cover approximately 1.7% of the sample. The material sequenced was memory CD4+ T cells sorted from blood. Per the publication, the cell subset or site label means: CD45RA-negative fraction. The receptors shown here come from a woman aged 25-40 years in good health.

The chain employs TRBV5-4 and TRBJ1-2; D unclear. CDR3 length: 14 residues. CDR1 SGHNT and CDR2 YYREEE come from the germline V gene (reference sequence). Trimming pared 4 bases from V and 2 bases from J, leaving 12 bases between. CDR3: CASSHNRGNYGYTF. The DNA of the CDR3 is TGTGCCAGCAGCCACAATCGAGGAAACTATGGCTACACCTTC.

The J gene is TRBJ1-5, the V gene TRBV27, with 10 positions matching TRBD1. Germline assignment: CDR1 MNHEY and CDR2 SMNVEV (reference sequence). CDR3 size: 14 residues. With V trimmed by 3 bases and J by 6 bases, 2 bases remained unmatched. In nucleotides, the CDR3 is TGTGCCAGCAGTTTCCGACAGGGGGCTCAGCCCCAGCATTTT. It specifies CASSFRQGAQPQHF.

The gene calls are TRBV30 and TRBJ2-2, with D hard to call. The CDR3 runs to 14 residues. Germline values: CDR1 GTSNPN, CDR2 SVGIG (reference sequence). V lost 3 bases and J lost 4, with 12 bases in between. For the CDR3, the DNA is TGTGCCTGGAGCTTAGATTCGGTCACCGGGGAGCTGTTTTTT. This encodes CAWSLDSVTGELFF.

The chain links TRBV5-6 to TRBJ1-2; D is perhaps TRBD1 (6 bases). CDR1 is SGHDT and CDR2 is YYEEEE in the germline V gene. V was clipped by 5 bases and J by 8 bases, with 13 bases between them. The CDR3 is 12 amino acids. This chain's CDR3 is CASSTQGDGYTF. DNA of the CDR3: TGTGCCAGCAGTACACAGGGAGACGGCTACACCTTC.

The chain employs TRBV5-1 and TRBJ1-1; D gene ambiguous. CDR1 is SGHRS and CDR2 is YFSETQ in the germline V gene. CDR3 size: 13 residues. The V and J ends lost 0 bases and 3 bases respectively, with 6 bases between them. The DNA for the CDR3 is TGCGCCAGCAGCTTGGGGGTGGACACTGAAGCTTTCTTT. Translating it yields CASSLGVDTEAFF.

The chain recombines TRBV7-9 with TRBJ1-2, with no clear D. V lost 6 bases and J lost 5, with 19 bases in between. CDR1 is SEHNR and CDR2 is FQNEAQ in the germline V gene (reference sequence). The CDR3 is made up of 15 amino acids. CDR3 bases: TGTGCCAGCAGTACAGACCCGGGCGTGGTATATGGCTACACCTTC. Translating it yields CASSTDPGVVYGYTF. Variable domain in full (rest from reference TRBV7-9 and TRBJ1-2): DTGVSQNPRHKITKRGQNVTFRCDPISEHNRLYWYRQTLGQGPEFLTYFQNEAQLEKSRLLSDRFSAERPKGSFSTLEIQRTEQGDSAMYLCASSTDPGVVYGYTFGSGTRLTVV.

This chain uses TRBV29-1 with TRBJ2-5; 10 nucleotides agree with TRBD1. J gave up 5 bases and V 5 bases, and 11 bases lay outside the gene matches. The CDR3 loop spans 15 amino acids. The V gene's germline CDR1 is SQVTM and CDR2 ANQGSEA. The CDR3 bases are TGCAGCGTTCTACCTGCGGACAGGGGGGACGAGACCCAGTACTTC. Protein sequence: CSVLPADRGDETQYF.

The chain carries TRBV6-5 and TRBJ2-3, with D possibly matching TRBD2 (5 bases). The V end was cut by 7 bases, the J end by 2 bases, with 13 bases between. The CDR3 is made up of 14 amino acids. In germline, CDR1 is MNHEY, CDR2 SVGAGI. The CDR3 nucleotides are TGTGCCAGCACTGAGCGGCGGATCACAGATACGCAGTATTTT. This translates into CASTERRITDTQYF.

This clone came up many times. Within the sample, other DNA sequences also encode this same CDR3. This rearrangement joins TRBV19 to TRBJ1-3; D gene ambiguous. The germline V gene encodes CDR1 LNHDA and CDR2 SQIVND (reference sequence). The CDR3 runs to 14 residues. V was shortened by 0 bases and J by 0 bases, with 3 bases between the two germline ends. The CDR3 nucleotides are TGTGCCAGTAGTATAGAGAGCTCTGGAAACACCATATATTTT. It translates to CASSIESSGNTIYF.

This sequence joins TRBV19 and TRBJ2-4, with 7 nucleotides matching TRBD2. Germline assignment: CDR1 LNHDA and CDR2 SQIVND (reference sequence). J lost 3 bases, V lost 5 bases, and 13 bases had no gene match. This CDR3 has 17 amino acids. CDR3 in amino acids: CASSEIPLGGSKNIQYF. In DNA form, the CDR3 reads TGTGCCAGTAGTGAAATCCCCCTAGGCGGGAGCAAAAACATTCAGTACTTC.

The V and J genes are TRBV28 and TRBJ1-2; D unresolved. V was clipped by 1 base and J by 8 bases, with 8 bases between them. Germline CDR1 MDHEN, CDR2 SYDVKM. CDR3 length equals 12 residues. DNA for the CDR3: TGTGCCAGCAGTTTATCTGTACGCGGCTACACCTTC. Its translation: CASSLSVRGYTF.

The CDR3 DNA is TGTGCCAGCAGCTTGGCCGTTCACTACCGGGAGACCCAGTACTTC. Its protein is CASSLAVHYRETQYF. V and J are TRBV11-1 and TRBJ2-5; D unclear. V was clipped by 3 bases and J by 5 bases, with 16 bases between them. Germline loops: CDR1 SGHAT, CDR2 FQDESV (reference sequence). This CDR3 has 15 amino acids.

This rearrangement joins TRBV7-9 to TRBJ1-5; possibly TRBD1 for D (6 bases). This CDR3 is built from 13 residues. Deletions cut 3 bases from V and 6 bases from J, with 9 bases between. Germline CDR1 is SEHNR and CDR2 is FQNEAQ (reference sequence). CDR3: CASSLGGTQPQHF. The CDR3, as DNA: TGTGCCAGCAGCTTGGGGGGCACTCAGCCCCAGCATTTT.